This T cell receptor beta chain emerged from a study of blood T cells in healthy people across ages. To note about this clonotype: Antigen specificity is unknown.

With 4 bases removed from V and 1 base from J, the gap between germline ends came to 16 bases. The CDR3 totals 15 residues. From germline, CDR1 is DFQATT and CDR2 SNEGSKA (reference sequence). Sample-barcoded 5' priming and a J-beta primer mix drove a second PCR of 7 to 11 cycles. One entry per CDR3 protein, called by TCRdb with MiXCR from the 5' RACE reads. Of 590,000 or so distinct CDR3 sequences listed, about 30% are singletons. For every donor, a draw yielded around 10 milliliters of peripheral blood. Findings and caveats of the study: Long-lived and aged donors differed, with more naive CD4+ cells and higher diversity in the long-lived. CMV status of donors was not determined, possibly confounding expanded clonotype changes.

Sequenced sample: blood. The sequence derives from a woman of 80 years or more in good health. The chain uses TRBV20-1 and TRBJ1-1; D may be TRBD1 (6 bases). CDR3 protein: CSATGRGGWNTEAFF. CDR3 nucleotide sequence: TGCAGTGCTACAGGTCGGGGGGGCTGGAACACTGAAGCTTTCTTT.